These 5 T cell receptor beta chains share one sample of origin, sequenced in a study of cytomegalovirus exposure and HLA in healthy donors. The assay was immunoSEQ multiplex PCR, and TCRdb's table has in-frame clones only and misses some. Here the sample spans nearly 200,000 clones, more than 65% being singletons. Sequenced sample: PBMCs. These receptors all come from a woman in her twenties or thirties in good health and CMV-seropositive.

This chain connects TRBV5-1 to TRBJ2-3; TRBD2 matches at 9 bases. CDR1 and CDR2 from the germline V gene are SGHRS and YFSETQ. The CDR3 is made up of 17 amino acids. Losses at the gene ends were 0 bases for V and 0 bases for J; bases not matched to a gene: 5. The CDR3: CASSLVLAGFSTDTQYF. CDR3 in DNA: TGCGCCAGCAGCTTGGTACTAGCGGGTTTCAGCACAGATACGCAGTATTTT.

V gene TRBV28 combines with J gene TRBJ2-7; 8 positions agree with TRBD1. In germline, CDR1 is MDHEN, CDR2 SYDVKM. The CDR3 contains 14 residues. J lost 4 bases, V lost 7 bases, and 9 bases had no gene match. The CDR3 coding sequence is TGTGCCAGCACCATGGACAGGGCTGGGTACGAGCAGTACTTC. This encodes CASTMDRAGYEQYF.

This chain joins TRBV29-1 and TRBJ1-1; D is unclear. The V gene lost 3 bases and the J gene lost 6 bases, with 11 bases spanning the gap. Germline CDR1 reads SQVTM; CDR2 reads ANQGSEA. The CDR3 extends over 12 amino acids. CDR3 DNA sequence: TGCAGCGTTGACGAAGTGGGCGCTGAAGCTTTCTTT. This translates into CSVDEVGAEAFF. Together with reference TRBV29-1 and TRBJ1-1, the CDR3 gives the full variable domain: SAVISQKPSRDICQRGTSLTIQCQVDSQVTMMFWYRQQPGQSLTLIATANQGSEATYESGFVIDKFPISRPNLTFSTLTVSNMSPEDSSIYLCSVDEVGAEAFFGQGTRLTVV.

The CDR3 nucleotides are TGTGCCAGCAGTGAAGGAAGCGTAAGCACAGATACGCAGTATTTT. This sequence encodes CASSEGSVSTDTQYF. V is TRBV6-1 and J is TRBJ2-3; D remains unclear. CDR1 and CDR2 (germline): MNHNS, SASEGT. This CDR3 contains 15 residues. The ends were cut back, 1 base at V and 0 bases at J, with 8 bases in the middle.

There are many counts of this clone. The chain carries TRBV7-3 and TRBJ2-2; weak D call: TRBD2 (5 bases). The CDR3 has 14 residues. Germline CDR1 SGHTA, CDR2 FQGTGA. V shed 5 bases and J shed 5 bases, with 12 bases lying between them. CDR3 DNA sequence: TGTGCCAGCAGCCCCTCTCGGAGGACCGGGGAGCTGTTTTTT. Its protein product is CASSPSRRTGELFF.